One and the same sample provided the 9 T cell receptor beta chains below, sequenced in a study of blood T cell repertoires in COVID-19. Libraries were prepared by immunoSEQ multiplex PCR; TCRdb keeps only in-frame clonotypes and omits some of them. The table lists some 120,000 clones, about 74% of them singletons. Sample: peripheral blood. These receptors all come from a man older than 75 with COVID-19, enrolled during active disease.

This chain connects TRBV6-5 to TRBJ1-1, with 7 bases that match TRBD1. This CDR3 has 15 amino acids. CDR1 and CDR2 from the germline V gene are MNHEY and SVGAGI. The trim removed 2 bases at V and 1 base at J, leaving 4 bases unmatched. The CDR3 nucleotides are TGTGCCAGCAGTTACGGGACAGTCCCGAACACTGAAGCTTTCTTT. Amino acids: CASSYGTVPNTEAFF.

This clone was counted a few times. This rearrangement joins TRBV6-2 or TRBV6-3 to TRBJ1-5; 7 bases match TRBD1. The CDR3 consists of 13 residues. Per germline, CDR1 MNHEY and CDR2 SVGEGT. V gave up 2 bases and J gave up 5 bases; unmatched junction bases: 0. The CDR3 loop is CASSYRGHQPQHF. The CDR3 DNA reads TGTGCCAGCAGTTACAGGGGGCATCAGCCCCAGCATTTT.

This chain uses TRBV4-2 with TRBJ2-2; the D gene is possibly TRBD1 (5 bases). Per germline, CDR1 LGHNA and CDR2 YNFKEQ. The CDR3 length is 15 residues. Trimming shortened V by 0 bases and J by 1 base, and 6 bases separated the two germline ends. In nucleotides, the CDR3 is TGTGCCAGCAGCCAAGAAACAGGGAACACCGGGGAGCTGTTTTTT. Its translation is CASSQETGNTGELFF.

J is TRBJ2-7 and V is TRBV3-1 (or the pseudogene TRBV3-2), with a tentative D call TRBD1 (6 bases). CDR3 length: 14 residues. Germline CDR1 reads LGHDT; CDR2 reads YNNKEL (reference sequence). V lost 2 bases and J 3 bases, leaving 11 bases between the germline ends. The CDR3 is CASSQWGQNYEQYF. CDR3 nucleotides: TGTGCCAGCAGCCAATGGGGGCAGAACTACGAGCAGTACTTC.

The chain couples TRBV28 to TRBJ2-1, with 7 bases lining up with TRBD1. The trim removed 4 bases at V and 2 bases at J, leaving 11 bases unmatched. The CDR3 is 17 residues long. CDR1 and CDR2 (germline): MDHEN, SYDVKM. CDR3 residues: CASSYTLSGTAYNEQFF. DNA for the CDR3: TGTGCCAGCAGTTACACCCTTTCGGGGACAGCCTACAATGAGCAGTTCTTC.

A word on this clone: The same CDR3 is also encoded by other DNA sequences in this sample. The CDR3 here is CASSLRTSGRNEQFF. In DNA form, the CDR3 reads TGTGCCAGCAGCTTAAGGACTAGCGGGAGGAATGAGCAGTTCTTC. The V gene is TRBV7-6, the J gene TRBJ2-1; 14 bases fit TRBD2. The CDR3 loop spans 15 amino acids. Germline V lookup: CDR1 SGHVS, CDR2 FNYEAQ. Trimming removed 2 bases from V and 7 bases from J; junction bases left unmatched: 1.

This clone was detected a few times. This chain links TRBV6-1 with TRBJ2-1; 10 nucleotides line up with TRBD1. The CDR3 has 19 residues. The germline gives CDR1 MNHNS, CDR2 SASEGT. V gave up 4 bases and J gave up 2 bases; unmatched junction bases: 14. CDR3 sequence (DNA): TGTGCCAGCAGTGGACAGGGGGCTGGGAGGGAGGCCACCTACAATGAGCAGTTCTTC. Translating it yields CASSGQGAGREATYNEQFF.

The sample holds one count of this clone. CDR3 sequence reads: CASSVRGQGDTGELFF. The CDR3 DNA follows: TGTGCCAGCAGTGTCCGGGGGCAGGGGGACACCGGGGAGCTGTTTTTT. This chain connects TRBV6-4 to TRBJ2-2, with D possibly being TRBD1 (7 bases). CDR1 is MRHNA, CDR2 SNTAGT, per germline. CDR3 length: 16 residues. V was pared by 4 bases and J by 3 bases, with 15 bases between.

The genes are TRBV4-3 and TRBJ1-4, with 9 bases fitting TRBD1. The CDR3 sequence is 18 residues long. The junction had 13 bases not matched to a gene; V was cut back by 0 bases and J by 8 bases. Germline CDR1 and CDR2: LGHNA and YSLEER. CDR3 coding DNA: TGCGCCAGCAGCCAAGAAGTTTTGGGTCACAGGGGGCAAGAAAAACTGTTTTTT. It translates to CASSQEVLGHRGQEKLFF.